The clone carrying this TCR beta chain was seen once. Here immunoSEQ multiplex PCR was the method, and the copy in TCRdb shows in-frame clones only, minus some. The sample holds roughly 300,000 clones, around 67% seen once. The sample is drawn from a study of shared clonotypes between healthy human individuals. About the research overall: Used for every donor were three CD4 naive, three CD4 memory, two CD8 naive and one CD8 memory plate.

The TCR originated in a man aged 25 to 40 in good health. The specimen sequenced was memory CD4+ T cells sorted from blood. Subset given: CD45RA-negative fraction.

The CDR3 DNA follows: TGTGCCAGCAGTTACTCTCAGTTACAGTATTTT. This encodes CASSYSQLQYF. The genes are TRBV6-6 and TRBJ2-3; D is ambiguous. Germline CDR1 and CDR2: MNHNY and SVGAGI (reference sequence). This CDR3 is 11 amino acids long. The V end was cut by 0 bases, the J end by 12 bases, with 7 bases between.